Each of the 21 T cell receptor beta chains below was sequenced from the same sample in a study of T cell responses to AZD1222 COVID-19 vaccine. TCRdb keeps only in-frame clones here, not all; method: immunoSEQ multiplex PCR. In the table there are 130,000 to 150,000 clones, approximately 90% of which are singletons. The specimen was peripheral blood, collected on day 0 of AZD1222 vaccination. These receptors were taken from an adult in good health.

V gene TRBV19 combines with J gene TRBJ2-7, with D perhaps TRBD2 (6 bases). Deletions cut 5 bases from V and 4 bases from J, with 18 bases between. This CDR3 spans 15 amino acids. Germline lookup yields CDR1 LNHDA and CDR2 SQIVND (reference sequence). The CDR3 nucleotides are TGTGCCAGTAGTCCGCGGGGCCGGGGCGCGTACGAGCAGTACTTC. Translation gives CASSPRGRGAYEQYF.

The chain links TRBV28 to TRBJ2-3; no definite D call. The V gene's germline CDR1 is MDHEN and CDR2 SYDVKM. V lost 5 bases, J lost 0 bases, and 9 bases lay in between. This CDR3 has 14 residues. CDR3 DNA sequence: TGTGCCAGCAGTCCCCAAGGGAGCACAGATACGCAGTATTTT. Amino acids: CASSPQGSTDTQYF.

The CDR3 is CAINIGNTIYF. CDR3 bases: TGTGCCATCAATATTGGAAACACCATATATTTT. This chain connects TRBV12-3 or TRBV12-4 to TRBJ1-3; D is uncertain. V was shortened by 10 bases and J by 3 bases, with 7 bases between the two germline ends. This CDR3 spans 11 amino acids.

The rearrangement uses TRBV2 and TRBJ1-1, with D possibly matching TRBD1 (6 bases). Germline CDR1 is SNHLY and CDR2 is FYNNEI. V was trimmed by 10 bases and J by 7 bases, leaving 13 bases between them. The CDR3 totals 11 residues. The CDR3 region is CATRGRIEAFF. CDR3 in DNA: TGTGCCACTCGGGGGCGGATTGAAGCTTTCTTT.

The chain couples TRBV19 to TRBJ2-4; D is ambiguous. Trimming left V 8 bases short and J 0 bases short, with 14 bases between. Germline lookup yields CDR1 LNHDA and CDR2 SQIVND (reference sequence). The CDR3 is 15 amino acids. CDR3: CASRAAVLAKNIQYF. The CDR3 coding sequence is TGTGCCAGTCGGGCAGCAGTACTAGCCAAAAACATTCAGTACTTC.

This rearrangement joins TRBV3-1 (or the pseudogene TRBV3-2) to TRBJ2-7; TRBD2 matches at 7 bases. The V and J ends lost 6 bases and 0 bases, in that order; junction bases with no gene match: 8. This CDR3 is built from 15 residues. Germline CDR1 is LGHDT and CDR2 is YNNKEL (reference sequence). The DNA of the CDR3 is TGTGCCAGCAGTCAGCGGGATGAAAGCTCCTACGAGCAGTACTTC. Its protein product is CASSQRDESSYEQYF.

This chain connects TRBV9 to TRBJ1-5; TRBD1 is a possible D gene (5 bases). Germline V gene lookup returns CDR1 SGDLS and CDR2 YYNGEE. CDR3 length: 15 residues. Trimming removed 0 bases from V and 1 base from J, with 8 bases in between. This chain's CDR3 is CASSVDGGSNQPQHF. In DNA form, the CDR3 reads TGTGCCAGCAGCGTAGATGGGGGGAGCAATCAGCCCCAGCATTTT.

This clone was detected once. This chain joins TRBV28 and TRBJ2-7; D perhaps matches TRBD2 (6 bases). V lost 6 bases to trimming and J lost 5 bases, with 11 bases between them. Germline CDR1 MDHEN, CDR2 SYDVKM. This CDR3 region has 12 residues. The CDR3 DNA is TGTGCCAGCAGGGTAGCGGCCGACGAGCAGTACTTC. The encoded protein is CASRVAADEQYF.

This chain connects TRBV29-1 to TRBJ1-3, with D tentatively TRBD1 (5 bases). The CDR3 is 13 amino acids. Deletions cut 7 bases from V and 3 bases from J, with 13 bases between. The germline CDR1 and CDR2 sequences are SQVTM and ANQGSEA. Here the CDR3 reads CSGTPLSGNTIYF. The CDR3 DNA reads TGCAGCGGGACACCCTTAAGTGGAAACACCATATATTTT.

In its sample, this clone was seen once. The chain carries TRBV27 and TRBJ2-5; D is undetermined. Germline lookup yields CDR1 MNHEY and CDR2 SMNVEV (reference sequence). V lost 6 bases and J lost 2, with 4 bases in between. The CDR3 contains 11 residues. The CDR3 DNA reads TGTGCCAGCAGAAAACAAGAGACCCAGTACTTC. Protein sequence: CASRKQETQYF.

The chain combines TRBV16 with TRBJ1-2, with D uncertain. The germline gives CDR1 KGHSY, CDR2 FQNENV. V was clipped by 0 bases and J by 6 bases, with 5 bases between them. The CDR3 consists of 12 residues. DNA for the CDR3: TGTGCCAGCAGCCAATCGCAGAATGGCTACACCTTC. Protein sequence: CASSQSQNGYTF.

The rearrangement uses TRBV15 and TRBJ1-1; D gene ambiguous. The CDR3 covers 13 residues. The germline gives CDR1 LNHNV, CDR2 YYDKDF (reference sequence). Trimming left V 0 bases short and J 1 base short, with 3 bases between. As DNA, the CDR3 is TGTGCCACCAGCAGAGAGCGGAACACTGAAGCTTTCTTT. Encoded protein: CATSRERNTEAFF.

The chain is built from TRBV7-2 and TRBJ2-2; D uncertain. The germline CDR1 and CDR2 sequences are SGHTA and FQGNSA. This CDR3 has 11 amino acids. Trimming took off 2 bases at V and 5 bases at J, with 0 bases between the two ends. Written as DNA, the CDR3 is TGTGCCAGCAGCTTAACCGGGGAGCTGTTTTTT. Protein: CASSLTGELFF.

For this clone: This CDR3 is also generated by other DNA sequences in the sample. This sequence joins TRBV7-3 and TRBJ2-7; a possible D gene is TRBD2 (6 bases). CDR1 is SGHTA and CDR2 is FQGTGA in the germline V gene. This CDR3 region has 12 residues. With 2 bases removed from V and 6 bases from J, the gap between germline ends came to 8 bases. CDR3 nucleotide sequence: TGTGCCAGCAGCTTAGGGGGAGGCGAGCAGTACTTC. This encodes CASSLGGGEQYF. Full variable domain (rest looked up from reference TRBV7-3 and TRBJ2-7): GAGVSQTPSNKVTEKGKYVELRCDPISGHTALYWYRQSLGQGPEFLIYFQGTGAADDSGLPNDRFFAVRPEGSVSTLKIQRTERGDSAVYLCASSLGGGEQYFGPGTRLTVT.

This chain joins TRBV7-8 and TRBJ1-5; D remains unclear. V lost 0 bases and J 0 bases, leaving 0 bases between the germline ends. The CDR3 is 13 amino acids. Per germline, CDR1 SGHVS and CDR2 FQNEAQ. The chain's CDR3 is CASSLASNQPQHF. CDR3 DNA sequence: TGTGCCAGCAGCTTAGCTAGCAATCAGCCCCAGCATTTT.

The V call is TRBV6-1, the J call TRBJ1-3, with D possibly matching TRBD1 (6 bases). Germline CDR1 is MNHNS and CDR2 is SASEGT. The CDR3 is 15 amino acids. The V and J ends lost 2 bases and 2 bases respectively, with 10 bases between them. In DNA form, the CDR3 reads TGTGCCAGCAGTGAAATTGGGGGCACTGGAAACACCATATATTTT. As protein: CASSEIGGTGNTIYF.

As DNA, the CDR3 is TGTGCCAGCTCACCAATGACAGGGCCCGAGTCAGTCTATGGCTACACCTTC. It specifies CASSPMTGPESVYGYTF. The rearrangement uses TRBV18 and TRBJ1-2; 7 positions match TRBD1. The V gene's germline CDR1 is KGHSH and CDR2 LQKENI. Losses at the gene ends were 2 bases for V and 4 bases for J; bases not matched to a gene: 13. The CDR3 sequence is 17 residues long.

The chain links TRBV6-5 to TRBJ1-2; D ambiguous. From germline, CDR1 is MNHEY and CDR2 SVGAGI. V was cut by 6 bases and J by 8 bases, with 10 bases left in between. The length of the CDR3 is 11 residues. For the CDR3, the DNA is TGTGCCAGCAGCGGGGTGGGCGGCTACACCTTC. Amino acid sequence: CASSGVGGYTF.

This chain links TRBV20-1 with TRBJ2-7; D tentatively reads TRBD1 or TRBD2 (5 bases each). Deletions cut 3 bases from V and 2 bases from J, with 11 bases between. The CDR3 has 13 amino acids. The germline gives CDR1 DFQATT, CDR2 SNEGSKA (reference sequence). CDR3 DNA: TGCAGTGCTAGTGGGACGGCGACCTACGAGCAGTACTTC. It encodes CSASGTATYEQYF.

Written as DNA, the CDR3 is TGTGCCAGCAGCTCGGTCTTGAAGAACACTGAAGCTTTCTTT. Its protein is CASSSVLKNTEAFF. This chain uses TRBV5-5 with TRBJ1-1; no clear D. CDR3 length: 14 residues. V lost 3 bases and J 1 base, leaving 10 bases between the germline ends. CDR1 and CDR2 from the germline V gene are SGHKS and YYEKEE (reference sequence).

The chain employs TRBV3-1 (or the pseudogene TRBV3-2) and TRBJ2-3, with D perhaps TRBD2 (5 bases). Germline CDR1 reads LGHDT; CDR2 reads YNNKEL (reference sequence). This CDR3 is built from 15 residues. V lost 2 bases and J lost 4, with 13 bases in between. The CDR3 sequence: CASSQIAGRADTQYF. DNA for the CDR3: TGTGCCAGCAGCCAAATTGCGGGCCGGGCAGATACGCAGTATTTT.